This section outlines one T cell receptor beta chain sequence together with its context. The antigen remains unidentified. The data were taken from a study of T cell responses to AZD1222 COVID-19 vaccine. General study results and limits: Possibly, clonal diversity was underestimated; donors were largely white British and included more females.

The assay was immunoSEQ multiplex PCR, and TCRdb's table has in-frame clones only and misses some. This table holds some 84,000 clones, 86% found once. This CDR3 is built from 16 residues. V was pared by 1 base and J by 3 bases, with 8 bases of the junction left unmatched. Germline V lookup: CDR1 LGHDT, CDR2 YNNKEL (reference sequence). The sequencing used peripheral blood, collected on day 0 of AZD1222 vaccination. The origin of this receptor is an adult in good health. J is TRBJ2-7 and V is TRBV3-1 (or the pseudogene TRBV3-2); TRBD2 agrees at 8 bases. This chain's CDR3 is CASSQGYLLAGYEQYF. The DNA of the CDR3 is TGTGCCAGCAGCCAAGGCTACCTTCTAGCGGGCTACGAGCAGTACTTC.